Presented here are 4 T cell receptor beta chains from one specimen sequenced in a study of cytomegalovirus exposure and HLA in healthy donors. PCR used 60 Vbeta primers and 13 Jbeta primers. Method: immunoSEQ multiplex PCR; TCRdb's copy keeps in-frame clones and lacks some. Of some 100,000 clones listed, around three quarters are singletons. The source material was PBMCs. Receptors originate from a woman in her forties or fifties in good health and CMV-seropositive.

The rearrangement uses TRBV4-1 and TRBJ2-5; D is possibly TRBD2 (5 bases). Trimming took 0 bases from V and 3 from J, leaving 11 bases between them. CDR1 is MGHRA, CDR2 YSYEKL, per germline. The CDR3 is made up of 15 amino acids. This CDR3 reads CASSQDGPSKETQYF. For the CDR3, the DNA is TGCGCCAGCAGCCAAGATGGGCCTAGCAAAGAGACCCAGTACTTC.

V is TRBV15 and J is TRBJ1-2; D call uncertain. V shed 4 bases and J shed 5 bases, with 29 bases lying between them. CDR3 length equals 19 residues. From germline, CDR1 is LNHNV and CDR2 YYDKDF (reference sequence). The CDR3: CATSTDLLGRSPNLYGYTF. DNA of the CDR3: TGTGCCACCAGCACCGACCTATTAGGGAGGTCCCCGAACCTATATGGCTACACCTTC.

The chain joins TRBV5-1 to TRBJ2-2; a weak D match, TRBD2 (6 bases). Per germline, CDR1 SGHRS and CDR2 YFSETQ. This CDR3 has 14 residues. Trimming cost V 0 bases and J 6 bases, with 9 bases left between them. CDR3: CASSLVGGAGELFF. CDR3 coding DNA: TGCGCCAGCAGCTTGGTGGGGGGAGCCGGGGAGCTGTTTTTT.

A few counts support this clone. The chain has TRBV29-1 and TRBJ2-2; tentative D call: TRBD1 (5 bases). The CDR3 sequence is 14 residues long. V shed 4 bases and J shed 2 bases, with 11 bases lying between them. Per germline, CDR1 SQVTM and CDR2 ANQGSEA. The CDR3 sequence: CSVGRAGNTGELFF. CDR3 nucleotides: TGCAGCGTTGGCAGGGCTGGAAACACCGGGGAGCTGTTTTTT.